This T cell receptor (beta chain) was captured in a study of monozygotic twins with inflammatory bowel disease. Each donor gave over 2 ml of peripheral blood. CDR3 length: 14 residues. Germline V gene sequence: CDR1 LNHNV, CDR2 YYDKDF (reference sequence). The input for each TCR library was around 4,000 ng of total RNA. Generation of cDNA took place in eight separate reactions per sample. Addition of UMIs with a 6-nucleotide sample barcode was achieved by template switching. TCRdb re-called the 5' RACE reads; every CDR3 protein appears as one record, without DNA. The listing records about 140,000 distinct CDR3 sequences.

The sequence was collected from a human donor with ulcerative colitis or Crohn's disease, or a healthy co-twin of an affected twin (not recorded which). V and J are TRBV15 and TRBJ1-2. The sequencing sample was made of blood. This CDR3 is CATSREISDYGYTF.